This entry concerns a single TCR beta chain. This clonotype was counted a few times. It has no known antigen specificity. Per-nucleotide qualities are absent, and no much larger clonotype sits a single base away. Inclusive of the bounding cysteine and phenylalanine, the CDR3 is 13 residues long. Just the 39-base CDR3 DNA is kept, in frame starting at base 1. Germline trimming amounts to 4 bases on V and 8 bases on J, with 8 as the count of junction bases outside the gene matches. In the germline V gene, CDR1 corresponds to SQVTM and CDR2 to ANQGSEA. The sequencer listed for this sample is Illumina HiSeq 2500. TCR beta libraries were prepared by quantitative 5'-RACE with molecular barcodes. In the paper's pipeline: To identify disease-linked TCR variants, a new computational method was used, one built on a probabilistic model of VDJ rearrangement. TCRdb itself trimmed the public reads at Q25 with fastp, ran MiXCR and retained productive beta chains. Duplicate CDR3 protein sequences are folded into a single record with the most common DNA and genes. The V and J calls, along with clone size, are taken from TCRdb and not from the paper's own processing. This sample lists 200,000 to 300,000 distinct CDR3 sequences; about 9.1% were detected once. The ten largest clones represent over 6.5% of the sample.

The data derive from a study of CD8 T cells in ankylosing spondylitis (dated by TCRdb to the late 2010s). In the study overall: T cell receptor beta repertoires were profiled in healthy donors and ankylosing spondylitis patients so that disease-linked TCR variants could be found. The whole study cohort included 108 healthy donors and about two dozen ankylosing spondylitis patients. Samples of peripheral blood were taken, and for ankylosing spondylitis patients, synovial fluid was collected as well.

Overall results and qualifications from the work: According to the report, matched synovial fluid samples from ankylosing spondylitis patients were significantly enriched for the disease-linked clones. Some of the motif variants had been reported before in the synovial fluid and blood of reactive arthritis patients, a finding that suggests common disease-initiation mechanisms. A TCR beta motif made up of fewer than 10 highly homologous amino acid variants appeared to be characteristic of blood from ankylosing spondylitis patients. A CD8+ phenotype was shown by the disease-linked clones, which were found at relatively low frequencies in peripheral blood.

The chain links TRBV29-1 with TRBJ1-2; 9 middle bases align to TRBD1. Sequencing was done on a sample of blood, either unsorted or a sorted T cell fraction (not recorded which). This TCR derives from a male donor with ankylosing spondylitis or in good health (not recorded which). The nucleotides read TGCAGCGTTGCGTCCAGGACAGGGGACGGCTACACCTTC. This encodes CSVASRTGDGYTF.